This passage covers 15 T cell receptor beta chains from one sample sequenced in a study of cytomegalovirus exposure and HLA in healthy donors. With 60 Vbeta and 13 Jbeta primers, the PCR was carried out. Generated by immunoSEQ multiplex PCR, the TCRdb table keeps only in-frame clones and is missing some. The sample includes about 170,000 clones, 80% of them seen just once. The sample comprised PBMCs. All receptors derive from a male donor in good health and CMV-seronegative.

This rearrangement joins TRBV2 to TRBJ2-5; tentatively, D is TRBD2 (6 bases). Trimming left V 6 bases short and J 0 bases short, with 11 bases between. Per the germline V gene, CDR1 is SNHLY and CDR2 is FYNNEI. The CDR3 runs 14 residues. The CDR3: CASRDGSHQETQYF. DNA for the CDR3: TGTGCCAGCAGGGACGGGAGCCACCAAGAGACCCAGTACTTC. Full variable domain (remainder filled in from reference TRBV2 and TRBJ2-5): EPEVTQTPSHQVTQMGQEVILRCVPISNHLYFYWYRQILGQKVEFLVSFYNNEISEKSEIFDDQFSVERPDGSNFTLKIRSTKLEDSAMYFCASRDGSHQETQYFGPGTRLLVL.

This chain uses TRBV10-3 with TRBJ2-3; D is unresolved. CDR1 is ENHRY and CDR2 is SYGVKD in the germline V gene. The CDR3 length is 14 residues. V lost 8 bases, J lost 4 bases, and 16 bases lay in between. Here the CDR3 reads CAIGLSSVSDTQYF. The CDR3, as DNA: TGTGCCATCGGCCTCTCAAGCGTTTCAGATACGCAGTATTTT.

The CDR3 bases are TGCGCCAGCAGCTTGGTCGGAGCGGGGGGCCAAGAGACCCAGTACTTC. Translated, it gives CASSLVGAGGQETQYF. V gene TRBV5-1 combines with J gene TRBJ2-5, with TRBD2 matching over 9 bases. The CDR3 contains 16 residues. Trimming at V came to 0 bases and at J to 1 base, leaving 4 bases not matched to a gene. The V gene's germline CDR1 is SGHRS and CDR2 YFSETQ.

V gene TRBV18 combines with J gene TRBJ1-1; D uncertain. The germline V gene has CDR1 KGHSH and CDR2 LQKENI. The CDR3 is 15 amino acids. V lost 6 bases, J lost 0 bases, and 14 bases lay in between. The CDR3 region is CASSITPTLNTEAFF. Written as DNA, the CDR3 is TGTGCCAGCTCGATCACCCCCACACTGAACACTGAAGCTTTCTTT.

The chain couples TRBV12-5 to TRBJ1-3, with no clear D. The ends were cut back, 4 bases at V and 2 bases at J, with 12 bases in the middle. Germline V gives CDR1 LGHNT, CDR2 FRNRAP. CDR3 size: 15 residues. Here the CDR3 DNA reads TGTGCTAGTGGTTCTTTCTGGGAGACTGGAAACACCATATATTTT. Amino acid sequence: CASGSFWETGNTIYF.

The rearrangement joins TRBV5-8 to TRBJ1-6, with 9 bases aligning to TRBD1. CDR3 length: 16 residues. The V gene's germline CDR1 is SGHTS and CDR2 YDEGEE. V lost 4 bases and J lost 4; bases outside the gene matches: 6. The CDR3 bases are TGTGCCAGCAGCCAGGGACAGGGATCGTATAATTCACCCCTCCACTTT. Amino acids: CASSQGQGSYNSPLHF.

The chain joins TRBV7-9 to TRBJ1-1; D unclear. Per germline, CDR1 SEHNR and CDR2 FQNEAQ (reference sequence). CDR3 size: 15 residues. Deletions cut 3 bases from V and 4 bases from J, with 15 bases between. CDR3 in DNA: TGTGCCAGCAGCTTTTTCTACTCCGGGATCACTGAAGCTTTCTTT. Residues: CASSFFYSGITEAFF. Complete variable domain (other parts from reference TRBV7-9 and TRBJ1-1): DTGVSQNPRHKITKRGQNVTFRCDPISEHNRLYWYRQTLGQGPEFLTYFQNEAQLEKSRLLSDRFSAERPKGSFSTLEIQRTEQGDSAMYLCASSFFYSGITEAFFGQGTRLTVV.

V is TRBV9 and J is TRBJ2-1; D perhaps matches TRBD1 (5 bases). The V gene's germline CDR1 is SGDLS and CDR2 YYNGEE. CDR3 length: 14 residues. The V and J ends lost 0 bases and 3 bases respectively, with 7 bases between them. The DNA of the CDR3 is TGTGCCAGCAGCGTAGAGGGGCGCTACAATGAGCAGTTCTTC. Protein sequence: CASSVEGRYNEQFF.

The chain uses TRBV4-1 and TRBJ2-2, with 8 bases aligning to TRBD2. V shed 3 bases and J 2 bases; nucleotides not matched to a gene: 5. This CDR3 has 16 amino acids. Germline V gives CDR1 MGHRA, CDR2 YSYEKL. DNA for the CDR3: TGCGCCAGCAGCCATAGCGGGACATCCAACACCGGGGAGCTGTTTTTT. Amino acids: CASSHSGTSNTGELFF.

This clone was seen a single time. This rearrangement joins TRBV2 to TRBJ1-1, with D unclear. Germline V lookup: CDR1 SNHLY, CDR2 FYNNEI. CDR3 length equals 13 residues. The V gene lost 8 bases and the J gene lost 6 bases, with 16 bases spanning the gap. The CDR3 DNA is TGTGCCAGCGGAGAGAGCCACATCGCTGAAGCTTTCTTT. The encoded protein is CASGESHIAEAFF.

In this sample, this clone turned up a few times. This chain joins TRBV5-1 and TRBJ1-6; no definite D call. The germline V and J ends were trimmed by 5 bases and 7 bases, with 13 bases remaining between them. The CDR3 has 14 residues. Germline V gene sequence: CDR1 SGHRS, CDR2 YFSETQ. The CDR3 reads CASRLGSPNSPLHF. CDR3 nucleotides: TGCGCCAGCAGGCTTGGCTCCCCCAATTCACCCCTCCACTTT.

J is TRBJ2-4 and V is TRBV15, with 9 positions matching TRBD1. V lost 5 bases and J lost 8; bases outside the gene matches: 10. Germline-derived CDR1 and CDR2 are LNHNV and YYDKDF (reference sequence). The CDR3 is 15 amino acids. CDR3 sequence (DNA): TGTGCCACCAGCGTAGGGACAGGGCTCTTTGACATTCAGTACTTC. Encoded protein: CATSVGTGLFDIQYF.

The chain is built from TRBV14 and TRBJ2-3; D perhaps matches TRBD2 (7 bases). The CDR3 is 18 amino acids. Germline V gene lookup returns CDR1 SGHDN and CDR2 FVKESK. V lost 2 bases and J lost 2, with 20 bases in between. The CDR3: CASSQNRRLAGATDTQYF. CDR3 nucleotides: TGTGCCAGCAGCCAAAATCGCCGGTTGGCGGGGGCCACAGATACGCAGTATTTT.

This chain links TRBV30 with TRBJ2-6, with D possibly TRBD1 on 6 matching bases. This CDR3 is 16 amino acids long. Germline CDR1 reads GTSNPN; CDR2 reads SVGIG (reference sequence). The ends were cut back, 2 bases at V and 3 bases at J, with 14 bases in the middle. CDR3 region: CAWSFHSRGGANVLTF. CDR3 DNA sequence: TGTGCCTGGAGTTTCCACTCCAGGGGTGGGGCCAACGTCCTGACTTTC.

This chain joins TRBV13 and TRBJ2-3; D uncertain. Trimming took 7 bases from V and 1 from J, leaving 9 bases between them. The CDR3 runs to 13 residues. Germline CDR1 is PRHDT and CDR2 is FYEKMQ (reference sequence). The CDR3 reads CASTRYGTDTQYF. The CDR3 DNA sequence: TGTGCCAGCACCCGGTACGGCACAGATACGCAGTATTTT.